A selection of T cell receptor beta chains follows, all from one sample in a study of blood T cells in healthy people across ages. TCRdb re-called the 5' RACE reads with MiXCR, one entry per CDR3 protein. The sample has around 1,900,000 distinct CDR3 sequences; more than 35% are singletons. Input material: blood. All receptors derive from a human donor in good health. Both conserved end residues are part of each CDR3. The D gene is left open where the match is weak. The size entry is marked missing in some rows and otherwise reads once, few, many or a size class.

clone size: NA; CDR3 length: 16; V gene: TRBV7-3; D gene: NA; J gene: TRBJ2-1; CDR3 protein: CASSRQPEASYNEQFF; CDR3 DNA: TGTGCCAGCAGTCGACAGCCCGAGGCGTCCTACAATGAGCAGTTCTTC
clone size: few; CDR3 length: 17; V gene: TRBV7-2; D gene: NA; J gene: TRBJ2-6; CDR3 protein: CASSSILLFSGANVLTF; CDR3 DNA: TGTGCCAGCAGCTCAATCTTATTATTCTCGGGGGCCAACGTCCTGACTTTC
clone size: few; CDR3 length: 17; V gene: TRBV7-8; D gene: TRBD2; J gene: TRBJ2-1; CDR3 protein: CASSLTPGRGAWGEQFF; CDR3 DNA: TGTGCCAGCAGCTTAACCCCCGGGCGGGGGGCTTGGGGTGAGCAGTTCTTC
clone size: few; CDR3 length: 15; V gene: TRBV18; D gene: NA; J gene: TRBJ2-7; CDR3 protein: CASSPRLGSSYEQYF; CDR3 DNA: TGTGCCAGCTCACCACGTCTCGGTAGCTCCTACGAGCAGTACTTC
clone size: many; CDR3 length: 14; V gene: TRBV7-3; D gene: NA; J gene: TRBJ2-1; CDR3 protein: CASSPQGLTHEQFF; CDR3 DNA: TGTGCCAGCAGCCCCCAGGGCCTGACGCATGAGCAGTTCTTC
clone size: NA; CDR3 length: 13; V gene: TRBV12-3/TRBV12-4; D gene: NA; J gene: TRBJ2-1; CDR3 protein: CASSFLLVHEQFF; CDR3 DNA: TGTGCCAGCAGTTTTCTCTTGGTCCATGAGCAGTTCTTC
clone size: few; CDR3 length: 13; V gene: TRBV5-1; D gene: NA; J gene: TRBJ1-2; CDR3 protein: CASSLSSRGGYTF; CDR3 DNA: TGCGCCAGCAGCTTGTCGTCCCGTGGTGGCTACACCTTC
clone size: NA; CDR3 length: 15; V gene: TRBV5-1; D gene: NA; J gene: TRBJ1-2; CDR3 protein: CASSLVEGQGHGYTF; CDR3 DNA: TGCGCCAGCAGCTTGGTCGAGGGTCAGGGGCATGGCTACACCTTC
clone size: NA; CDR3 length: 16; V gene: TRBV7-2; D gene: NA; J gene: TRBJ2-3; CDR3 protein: CASSLNRGTGRDTQYF; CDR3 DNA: TGTGCCAGCAGCTTAAATCGAGGGACGGGGAGAGATACGCAGTATTTT
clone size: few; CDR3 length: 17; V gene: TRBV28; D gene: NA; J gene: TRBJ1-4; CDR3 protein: CASSFGKSADINEKLFF; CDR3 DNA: TGTGCCAGCAGTTTTGGAAAATCGGCAGATATCAATGAAAAACTGTTTTTT
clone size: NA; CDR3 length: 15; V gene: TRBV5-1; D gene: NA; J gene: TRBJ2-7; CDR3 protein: CASSPGLRETYEQYF; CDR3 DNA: TGCGCCAGCAGCCCGGGTCTAAGAGAAACCTACGAGCAGTACTTC
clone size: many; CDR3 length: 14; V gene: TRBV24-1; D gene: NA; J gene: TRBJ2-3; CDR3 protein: CATSGVAGTDTQYF; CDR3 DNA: TGTGCCACCAGTGGAGTTGCGGGCACAGATACGCAGTATTTT
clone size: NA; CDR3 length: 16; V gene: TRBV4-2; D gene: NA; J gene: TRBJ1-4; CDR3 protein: CASSRQGLGTNEKLFF; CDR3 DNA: TGTGCCAGCAGCCGGCAAGGGCTAGGCACTAATGAAAAACTGTTTTTT
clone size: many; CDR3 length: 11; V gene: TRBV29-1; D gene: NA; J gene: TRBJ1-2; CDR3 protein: CSVEAVRGYTF; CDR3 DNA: TGCAGCGTTGAGGCGGTTCGTGGCTACACCTTC
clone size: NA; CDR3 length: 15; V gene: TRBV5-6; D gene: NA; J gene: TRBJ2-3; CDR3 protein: CASSLVSAGTDTQYF; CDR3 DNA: TGTGCCAGCAGCTTGGTTAGCGCGGGCACAGATACGCAGTATTTT
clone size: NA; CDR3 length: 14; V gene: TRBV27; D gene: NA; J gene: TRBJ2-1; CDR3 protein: CASSRRTVLNEQFF; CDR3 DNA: TGTGCCAGCAGTCGGCGGACAGTTTTAAATGAGCAGTTCTTC
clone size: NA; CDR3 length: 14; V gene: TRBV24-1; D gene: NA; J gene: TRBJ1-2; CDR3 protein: CATSDVRTCYGYTF; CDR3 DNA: TGTGCCACCAGTGATGTCCGGACGTGCTATGGCTACACCTTC
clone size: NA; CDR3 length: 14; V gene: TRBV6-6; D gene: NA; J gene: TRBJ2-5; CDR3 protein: CASSWDPGWETQYF; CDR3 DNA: TGTGCCAGCAGTTGGGATCCAGGATGGGAGACCCAGTACTTC
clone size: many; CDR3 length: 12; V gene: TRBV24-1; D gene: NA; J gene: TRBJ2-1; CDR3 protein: CATMRDYNEQFF; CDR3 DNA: TGTGCCACCATGCGAGATTACAATGAGCAGTTCTTC
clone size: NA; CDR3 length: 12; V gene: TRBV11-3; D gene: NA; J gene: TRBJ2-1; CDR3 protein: CASSLSSEKQFF; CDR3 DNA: TGTGCCAGCAGCTTATCGTCAGAGAAGCAGTTCTTC
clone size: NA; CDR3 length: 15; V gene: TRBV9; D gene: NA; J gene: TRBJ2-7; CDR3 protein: CASSGPLQGFGEQYF; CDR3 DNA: TGTGCCAGCAGCGGCCCCCTACAGGGCTTTGGGGAGCAGTACTTC
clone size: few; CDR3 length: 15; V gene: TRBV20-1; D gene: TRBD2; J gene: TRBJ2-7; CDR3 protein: CSADLQGLPNYEQYF; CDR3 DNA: TGCAGTGCTGACCTCCAGGGACTACCCAACTACGAGCAGTACTTC
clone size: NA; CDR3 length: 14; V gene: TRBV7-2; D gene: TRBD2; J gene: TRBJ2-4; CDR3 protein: CASSPAGGSHGQYF; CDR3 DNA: TGTGCCAGCAGCCCTGCGGGGGGATCCCACGGGCAGTACTTC